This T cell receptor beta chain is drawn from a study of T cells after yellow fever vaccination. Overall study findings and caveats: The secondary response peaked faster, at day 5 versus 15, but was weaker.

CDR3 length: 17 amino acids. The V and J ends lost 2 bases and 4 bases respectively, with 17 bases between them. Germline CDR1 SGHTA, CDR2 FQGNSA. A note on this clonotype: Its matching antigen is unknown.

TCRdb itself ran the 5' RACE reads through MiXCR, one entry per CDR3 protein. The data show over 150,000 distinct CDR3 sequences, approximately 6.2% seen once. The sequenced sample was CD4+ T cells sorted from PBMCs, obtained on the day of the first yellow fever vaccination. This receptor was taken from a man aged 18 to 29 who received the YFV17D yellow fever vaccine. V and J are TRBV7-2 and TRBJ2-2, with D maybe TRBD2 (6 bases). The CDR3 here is CASSLPPGLIITGELFF. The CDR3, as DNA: TGTGCCAGCAGCTTACCCCCGGGACTGATCATCACCGGGGAGCTGTTTTTT.